These 18 T cell receptor beta chains originate from one sample sequenced in a study of T-cell memory formation after mild COVID-19. One entry per CDR3 protein, called by TCRdb with MiXCR from the 5' RACE reads. The sample consists of around 200,000 distinct CDR3 sequences, roughly a fifth of them appearing once. Sequencing was done on a sample of PBMCs or a T cell subset sorted from them (not recorded which). These receptors were taken from an adult woman who had mild COVID-19 (a few samples of this study predate the infection). Cell type and time point are not known.

The V gene is TRBV6-5, the J gene TRBJ2-2, with TRBD1 identical over 7 bases. J lost 6 bases, V lost 0 bases, and 7 bases had no gene match. This CDR3 has 16 amino acids. Germline V gene sequence: CDR1 MNHEY, CDR2 SVGAGI. The chain's CDR3 is CASSYSIDRAAGELFF. The CDR3 coding sequence is TGTGCCAGCAGTTACTCGATAGACAGGGCGGCCGGGGAGCTGTTTTTT.

Concerning this clonotype itself: This CDR3 fails to terminate in the conserved phenylalanine or tryptophan, so it likely reflects a read error. The gene calls are TRBV7-6 and TRBJ2-7, with a weak D call TRBD2 (6 bases). CDR1 is SGHVS, CDR2 FNYEAQ, per germline. Trimming shortened V by 5 bases and J by 5 bases, and 13 bases separated the two germline ends. The CDR3 is made up of 13 amino acids. This CDR3 reads CASSPSGGHEQYS. CDR3 DNA sequence: TGTGCCAGCAGCCCAAGCGGAGGGCACGAGCAGTACTCC.

This clonotype has only a few counts. The V call is TRBV4-2, the J call TRBJ2-3; D remains unclear. The germline V and J ends were trimmed by 0 bases and 4 bases, with 5 bases remaining between them. CDR3 length: 13 amino acids. Germline-derived CDR1 and CDR2 are LGHNA and YNFKEQ. CDR3 loop: CASSQDGADTQYF. In nucleotides, the CDR3 is TGTGCCAGCAGCCAAGATGGGGCAGATACGCAGTATTTT.

This clonotype has just a few counts. This rearrangement joins TRBV19 to TRBJ2-1, with D tentatively TRBD1 (6 bases). This CDR3 comprises 14 residues. V gave up 3 bases and J gave up 2 bases, with 8 bases separating them. Germline V lookup: CDR1 LNHDA, CDR2 SQIVND (reference sequence). The DNA of the CDR3 is TGTGCCAGTAGTATGGGGGCTGCCTACAATGAGCAGTTCTTC. This translates into CASSMGAAYNEQFF. The variable domain in full, completed from reference TRBV19 and TRBJ2-1, reads DGGITQSPKYLFRKEGQNVTLSCEQNLNHDAMYWYRQDPGQGLRLIYYSQIVNDFQKGDIAEGYSVSREKKESFPLTVTSAQKNPTAFYLCASSMGAAYNEQFFGPGTRLTVL.

This clonotype came up a few times. V gene TRBV5-6 combines with J gene TRBJ2-7; D uncertain. Trimming cost V 6 bases and J 6 bases, with 22 bases left between them. The CDR3 consists of 15 residues. The germline V gene encodes CDR1 SGHDT and CDR2 YYEEEE. CDR3 sequence reads: CASISTGSPPSEQYF. The CDR3 region has the DNA TGTGCCAGCATCTCGACCGGGTCCCCTCCGAGCGAGCAGTACTTC.

The CDR3 DNA follows: TGCGCCAGCAGCCAACCGGGACTAGGGAGCACAGATACGCAGTATTTT. Encoded protein: CASSQPGLGSTDTQYF. The rearrangement joins TRBV4-1 to TRBJ2-3, with 8 bases identical to TRBD2. The germline V gene has CDR1 MGHRA and CDR2 YSYEKL. The ends lost 2 bases at V and 0 bases at J; junction bases unmatched: 4. CDR3 length: 16 residues.

V and J are TRBV12-3 or TRBV12-4 and TRBJ2-2; D ambiguous. The CDR3 is made up of 15 amino acids. The V and J ends lost 6 bases and 5 bases respectively, with 16 bases between them. Written as DNA, the CDR3 is TGTGCCAGCAGCAGACTCCCGTGGGGAACCGGGGAGCTGTTTTTT. It yields the protein CASSRLPWGTGELFF.

In its sample, this clonotype was seen many times. V usage is TRBV24-1 and J usage is TRBJ2-1, with TRBD2 matching 11 bases. Losses at the gene ends were 6 bases for V and 4 bases for J; bases not matched to a gene: 7. The V gene's germline CDR1 is KGHDR and CDR2 SFDVKD. The CDR3 contains 16 residues. The CDR3 sequence is CATSPLAGVGYNEQFF. The CDR3 nucleotides are TGTGCCACCAGTCCACTAGCGGGAGTAGGGTACAATGAGCAGTTCTTC.

This clonotype was detected a few times. The gene calls are TRBV5-1 and TRBJ2-1; D is uncertain. CDR3 size: 11 residues. Germline V lookup: CDR1 SGHRS, CDR2 YFSETQ. With 6 bases removed from V and 4 bases from J, the gap between germline ends came to 5 bases. The chain's CDR3 is CASILYNEQFF. Written as DNA, the CDR3 is TGCGCCAGCATATTATACAATGAGCAGTTCTTC. The entire variable domain, with the rest obtained from reference TRBV5-1 and TRBJ2-1, is as follows: KAGVTQTPRYLIKTRGQQVTLSCSPISGHRSVSWYQQTPGQGLQFLFEYFSETQRNKGNFPGRFSGRQFSNSRSEMNVSTLELGDSALYLCASILYNEQFFGPGTRLTVL.

This clonotype was counted between two and nine times. The CDR3 spells CASSLSSSSYEQYF. The CDR3 nucleotides are TGTGCCAGCAGTTTGAGCTCGAGCTCCTACGAGCAGTACTTC. The rearrangement uses TRBV27 and TRBJ2-7, with D uncertain. CDR1 and CDR2 from the germline V gene are MNHEY and SMNVEV (reference sequence). The ends were cut back, 3 bases at V and 0 bases at J, with 9 bases in the middle. The CDR3 sequence is 14 residues long.

This clonotype was seen at least ten times. The chain employs TRBV7-2 and TRBJ2-3, with D perhaps matching TRBD2 (7 bases). The germline V gene encodes CDR1 SGHTA and CDR2 FQGNSA. The CDR3 sequence is 17 residues long. V was pared by 2 bases and J by 2 bases, with 17 bases between. This chain's CDR3 is CASSLSTGGGATDTQYF. The CDR3 DNA reads TGTGCCAGCAGCTTAAGTACCGGCGGGGGCGCCACAGATACGCAGTATTTT.

This clonotype showed up just a few times. The chain recombines TRBV7-2 with TRBJ2-7, with 14 positions matching TRBD2. V was clipped by 5 bases and J by 2 bases; unmatched bases: 2. CDR3 length: 15 residues. CDR1 is SGHTA and CDR2 is FQGNSA in the germline V gene. The CDR3 nucleotides read TGTGCCAGCAGCGCGGGACTAGCGGGAGCCTACGAGCAGTACTTC. This codes for CASSAGLAGAYEQYF.

This clonotype was picked up one time. This sequence joins TRBV2 and TRBJ2-3; D may be TRBD1 (5 bases). The length of the CDR3 is 12 residues. Germline loops: CDR1 SNHLY, CDR2 FYNNEI. The V end lost 5 bases, the J end lost 6 bases, and 9 bases lay between the germline ends. CDR3 sequence (DNA): TGTGCCAGCAGTACAGGTTCGGATACGCAGTATTTT. Its translation is CASSTGSDTQYF.

The sample holds many counts of this clonotype. The J gene is TRBJ2-7, the V gene TRBV7-2; 7 positions match TRBD1. With 2 bases clipped from V and 3 bases from J, the junction kept 10 bases outside the gene matches. Germline values: CDR1 SGHTA, CDR2 FQGNSA. CDR3 size: 16 residues. CDR3 nucleotides: TGTGCCAGCAGCTTACATGCACCGACAGGGCACTACGAGCAGTACTTC. Amino acids: CASSLHAPTGHYEQYF.

The gene calls are TRBV13 and TRBJ2-7; D is tentatively TRBD1 or TRBD2 (5 bases each). The CDR3 has 16 residues. V lost 5 bases, J lost 1 base, and 18 bases lay in between. The germline V gene encodes CDR1 PRHDT and CDR2 FYEKMQ (reference sequence). CDR3 residues: CASSAETGTGSYEQYF. As DNA, the CDR3 is TGTGCCAGCAGCGCCGAGACCGGGACCGGTTCCTACGAGCAGTACTTC.

This chain links TRBV13 with TRBJ2-2; no definite D call. CDR3 length: 16 residues. Deletions cut 5 bases from V and 7 bases from J, with 20 bases between. The germline gives CDR1 PRHDT, CDR2 FYEKMQ (reference sequence). The DNA of the CDR3 is TGTGCCAGCAGCCTTCTCCCACTGACGACGAACGGGGAGCTGTTTTTT. It specifies CASSLLPLTTNGELFF.

A single count supports this clonotype. This chain joins TRBV9 and TRBJ1-1; D not resolved. Germline values: CDR1 SGDLS, CDR2 YYNGEE. Trimming removed 0 bases at V and 1 base at J, with 10 bases between. CDR3 size: 15 residues. CDR3 nucleotide sequence: TGTGCCAGCAGCGTAGCTACTACGCCGAACACTGAAGCTTTCTTT. Translating it yields CASSVATTPNTEAFF.

The chain combines TRBV12-3 or TRBV12-4 with TRBJ2-1; TRBD1 or TRBD2 may be the D gene (5 bases each). The ends were cut back, 3 bases at V and 3 bases at J, with 12 bases in the middle. The CDR3 totals 15 residues. The CDR3 reads CASSLGDWVYNEQFF. DNA for the CDR3: TGTGCCAGCAGTTTGGGGGATTGGGTCTACAATGAGCAGTTCTTC.